The clone carrying this T cell receptor beta chain was detected only a few times. Its specificity is unknown. The source of the sample is a study of EBV T-cell therapy then PD-1 blockade in nasopharyngeal carcinoma. Germline CDR1 is MGHRA and CDR2 is YSYEKL. Germline trimming cut 1 base from V and 4 bases from J; bases unmatched to any gene: 7. The CDR3 consists of 15 residues. TCRdb's table, derived via immunoSEQ multiplex PCR, lists solely in-frame clones and lacks some. The data contain under 30,000 clones, about 80% of them singletons. The treatment was: AdE1-LMPpoly-expanded autologous EBV-specific T-cell therapy followed by anti-PD-1 nivolumab.

The clonotype was recovered from a middle-aged man with nasopharyngeal carcinoma. V usage is TRBV4-1 and J usage is TRBJ2-7, with 7 bases identical to TRBD1. The sequencing used CD8+ T cells from blood, collected between days 50 and 65 from a patient whose treatment included autologous EBV-specific T cells and nivolumab. This CDR3 reads CASSQGQGKLYEQYF. The CDR3 bases are TGCGCCAGCAGCCAAGGACAGGGAAAACTTTACGAGCAGTACTTC.